What follows describes a single TCR beta chain. Its antigen is unknown. No qualities accompany the bases; no much larger clone lies one base away. Library generation was performed with the immunoSEQ multiplex PCR assay. TCRdb took this table from immuneACCESS and kept in-frame rearrangements with V and J called. Such tables lack part of the clones; where checked against another copy, unresolved V genes explain under half of the gap, and the rest is unexplained. The sample table records tens of thousands of clones; around 92% of these occur just once. The ten most abundant clones make up 2.5% to 3.5% of the sample. The sample belongs to a study of T cell changes during pregnancy in multiple sclerosis (dated by TCRdb to about 2019). In the study overall: The study examined how the T cell repertoire changed over the course of pregnancy in women with multiple sclerosis.

Sequencing used peripheral blood, obtained in the second trimester of pregnancy. This TCR was sampled from a female donor in good health, enrolled as a control in a pregnancy study.

The sequenced DNA: TGCGCCAGCAGCTCGGAGATCCGGGACACGTCCGGCGGGGAGCTGTTTTTT. Its translation is CASSSEIRDTSGGELFF. The chain uses TRBV5-1 and TRBJ2-2; possibly the D gene is TRBD1, per 6 matching bases. The germline V gene sets CDR1 to SGHRS and CDR2 to YFSETQ. Deletion took 3 bases off V and 7 bases off J, with a span of 22 bases between the germline ends. The CDR3 numbers 17 residues from cysteine through phenylalanine. Only the CDR3 DNA is retained, 51 bases long and in frame from the first base.